This T cell receptor (beta chain) came from a study of blood T cell repertoires in COVID-19. Study as a whole: Acute-phase and convalescent COVID-19 samples originated in the United States, Italy and Spain. Sources were T cells, B-cell-depleted T cells, or PBMCs; the material itself was cDNA or gDNA.

Methods used by the authors: Amplification with reference gene primers provided the estimates of nucleated cell counts. Produced via immunoSEQ multiplex PCR; TCRdb's table is partial and in-frame only. The V and J calls and clone size were taken over from that table, and D and trimming were inferred from the DNA. The sample consists of 150,000 to 200,000 clones, about 88% of them appearing once. The TCR originated in a man aged 18 to 30 with acute or convalescent COVID-19. Sequenced sample: peripheral blood.

The CDR3 coding sequence is TGTGCCAGCAGCTTAGGAGGGATCGATGAAAAACTGTTTTTT. Amino acids: CASSLGGIDEKLFF. The gene calls are TRBV7-9 and TRBJ1-4, with D hard to call. The CDR3 runs to 14 residues. The V end lost 1 base, the J end lost 6 bases, and 9 bases lay between the germline ends. Looked up from germline, CDR1 is SEHNR and CDR2 is FQNEAQ (reference sequence).